A single sample gave rise to the 15 T cell receptor beta chains below, sequenced in a study of blood T cells in healthy people across ages (dated by TCRdb to between 2015 and 2016). The library came from 5' RACE. TCRdb shows the sequencer as Illumina HiSeq 2500. A second about 7 to 11 cycle PCR used a sample-barcoded 5' primer and a J-beta primer mix. TCRdb passed the public sequencing reads through fastp at Q25 and MiXCR, retaining productive beta sequences. Rows matching on CDR3 protein sequence are summarized as one entry with the most common DNA and genes. In all, the sample holds about 1.6 million distinct CDR3 sequences, and 34% of those were seen once. The top ten clones comprise about 10% of the sample. The sample taken for sequencing was blood. The receptors shown here come from a woman aged 25 to 39 in good health.

A word on this clonotype: At one end, the junction sequence differs from germline, possibly due to a read error. The J gene is TRBJ2-3, the V gene TRBV5-1, with 11 bases matching TRBD2. The V gene's germline CDR1 is SGHRS and CDR2 YFSETQ. The CDR3 consists of 18 residues. CDR3 DNA: TGCGCCAGCAGCTTGGATCCTAGCGGGAGGCATAGCACAGATACGCGGTATTTT. This encodes CASSLDPSGRHSTDTRYF.

This rearrangement joins TRBV7-9 to TRBJ1-3; the D gene is possibly TRBD1 (5 bases). The CDR3 covers 18 residues. Trimming took off 5 bases at V and 0 bases at J, with 20 bases between the two ends. Germline assignment: CDR1 SEHNR and CDR2 FQNEAQ (reference sequence). The CDR3 reads CASSPSGTGRSSGNTIYF. The CDR3 DNA is TGTGCCAGCAGCCCCTCGGGGACGGGACGGAGCTCTGGAAACACCATATATTTT.

In this sample, this clonotype turned up a few times. The CDR3 reads CASSYRDGNTEAFF. CDR3 coding DNA: TGTGCCAGCAGTTACCGAGACGGTAACACTGAAGCTTTCTTT. This rearrangement joins TRBV6-5 to TRBJ1-1, with D hard to call. The germline gives CDR1 MNHEY, CDR2 SVGAGI. The CDR3 spans 14 residues. Trimming removed 2 bases from V and 2 bases from J, with 9 bases in between.

This rearrangement joins TRBV5-1 to TRBJ2-3, with D unclear. This CDR3 has 15 residues. Deletions cut 1 base from V and 2 bases from J, with 11 bases between. Germline V CDR1 and CDR2: SGHRS, YFSETQ. CDR3 in amino acids: CASSLLPDNTDTQYF. For the CDR3, the DNA is TGCGCCAGCAGCTTGTTGCCAGACAACACAGATACGCAGTATTTT.

This chain uses TRBV27 with TRBJ2-1; perhaps TRBD2 as D (5 bases). V gave up 6 bases and J gave up 4 bases, with 13 bases separating them. This CDR3 has 14 residues. Germline CDR1 MNHEY, CDR2 SMNVEV (reference sequence). The CDR3 DNA sequence: TGTGCCAGCAGCCCCCGCAGCGGTTACAATGAGCAGTTCTTC. Its protein is CASSPRSGYNEQFF.

This clonotype was seen ten or more times. The CDR3 loop reads CASRGLAGDQETQYF. DNA of the CDR3: TGTGCCAGCAGGGGGCTAGCGGGGGACCAAGAGACCCAGTACTTC. The V call is TRBV6-4, the J call TRBJ2-5; 10 bases align to TRBD2. The germline V gene has CDR1 MRHNA and CDR2 SNTAGT. The trim removed 6 bases at V and 0 bases at J, leaving 4 bases unmatched. CDR3 length equals 15 residues.

This chain links TRBV5-1 with TRBJ1-2, with D maybe TRBD1 (6 bases). The V gene lost 4 bases and the J gene lost 3 bases, with 16 bases spanning the gap. This CDR3 comprises 15 residues. Germline values: CDR1 SGHRS, CDR2 YFSETQ. The CDR3 protein is CASSPWEDRHYGYTF. In nucleotides, the CDR3 is TGCGCCAGCAGCCCCTGGGAAGACAGGCACTATGGCTACACCTTC.

The chain is built from TRBV11-2 and TRBJ2-1, with D perhaps assigned TRBD1 or TRBD2 (6 bases each). Trimming took 6 bases from V and 8 from J, leaving 14 bases between them. CDR3 length: 13 residues. Germline values: CDR1 SGHAT, CDR2 FQNNGV. CDR3 sequence (DNA): TGTGCCAGCAGACCGAACGGGGGCTATGAGCAGTTCTTC. This sequence encodes CASRPNGGYEQFF.

J is TRBJ1-6 and V is TRBV21-1. TRBV21-1 is a pseudogene segment. CDR3 length: 12 amino acids. The CDR3 sequence is CASSRSNSPLHF. The DNA for the CDR3 is TGTGCCAGCAGCAGGAGTAATTCACCCCTCCACTTT.

The chain links TRBV14 to TRBJ2-1; D remains unclear. Trimming took 2 bases from V and 4 from J, leaving 9 bases between them. Looked up from germline, CDR1 is SGHDN and CDR2 is FVKESK. This CDR3 comprises 14 residues. CDR3 DNA sequence: TGTGCCAGCAGCCAACATCCGCAGTACAATGAGCAGTTCTTC. It encodes CASSQHPQYNEQFF.

For this clonotype: A read error may explain this, as a much larger clone is one base away. The chain combines TRBV4-1 with TRBJ2-5; D is ambiguous. The CDR3 is 14 amino acids. Germline CDR1 and CDR2: MGHRA and YSYEKL. The CDR3 sequence is CAGSQDPTQETQYF. The CDR3 bases are TGCGCCGGCAGCCAAGATCCCACACAAGAGACCCAGTACTTC.

This clonotype was seen only once. This rearrangement joins TRBV11-2 to TRBJ1-5; D is undetermined. V was shortened by 5 bases and J by 4 bases, with 9 bases between the two germline ends. Germline lookup yields CDR1 SGHAT and CDR2 FQNNGV. The CDR3 extends over 13 amino acids. The CDR3 DNA reads as TGTGCCAGCAGCCTGGCCAATAATCAGCCCCAGCATTTT. Amino acids: CASSLANNQPQHF.

J is TRBJ2-1 and V is TRBV5-1; a possible D gene is TRBD1 (6 bases). The CDR3 is 17 residues long. V was trimmed by 3 bases and J by 2 bases, leaving 18 bases between them. From germline, CDR1 is SGHRS and CDR2 YFSETQ. The DNA of the CDR3 is TGCGCCAGCAGCTCGAGATCAGGGGAGAACCCCTACAATGAGCAGTTCTTC. Translation gives CASSSRSGENPYNEQFF.

This clonotype has only a few counts. The V and J genes are TRBV7-3 and TRBJ2-1; D is perhaps TRBD2 (5 bases). Germline CDR1 SGHTA, CDR2 FQGTGA. CDR3 size: 11 residues. V was cut by 6 bases and J by 8 bases, with 8 bases left in between. This CDR3 reads CASSRADEQFF. Written as DNA, the CDR3 is TGTGCCAGCAGTCGAGCGGATGAGCAGTTCTTC.

The chain links TRBV3-1 to TRBJ2-7, with 12 bases matching TRBD2. The junction had 2 bases not matched to a gene; V was cut back by 3 bases and J by 2 bases. Per germline, CDR1 LGHDT and CDR2 YNNKEL (reference sequence). The CDR3 extends over 15 amino acids. The CDR3 protein is CASSHRTSGAYEQYF. The CDR3 nucleotides read TGTGCCAGCAGCCACCGGACTAGCGGGGCCTACGAGCAGTACTTC.